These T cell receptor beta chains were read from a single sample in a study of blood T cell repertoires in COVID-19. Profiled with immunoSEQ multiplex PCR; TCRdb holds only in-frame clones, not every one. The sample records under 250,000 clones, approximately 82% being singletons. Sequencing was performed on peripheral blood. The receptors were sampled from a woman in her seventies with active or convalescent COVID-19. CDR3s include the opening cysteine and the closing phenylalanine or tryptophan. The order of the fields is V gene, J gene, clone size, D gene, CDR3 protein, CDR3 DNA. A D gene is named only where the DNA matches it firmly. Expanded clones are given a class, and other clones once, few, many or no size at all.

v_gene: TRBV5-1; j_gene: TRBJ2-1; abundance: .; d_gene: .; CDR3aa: CASSLPTGAYNEQFF; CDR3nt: TGCGCCAGCAGCTTGCCTACAGGAGCCTACAATGAGCAGTTCTTC
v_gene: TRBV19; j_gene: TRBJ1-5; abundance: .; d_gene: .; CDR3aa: CASTTDRTNQPQHF; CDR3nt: TGTGCCAGTACCACTGACAGGACAAATCAGCCCCAGCATTTT
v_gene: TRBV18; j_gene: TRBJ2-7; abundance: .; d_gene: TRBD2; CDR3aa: CASSPASGVLEQYF; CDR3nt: TGTGCCAGCTCACCGGCTAGCGGGGTCCTCGAGCAGTACTTC
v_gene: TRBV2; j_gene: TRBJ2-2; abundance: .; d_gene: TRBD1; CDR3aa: CASSREGADVGELFF; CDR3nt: TGTGCCAGCAGTCGTGAGGGGGCCGATGTCGGGGAGCTGTTTTTT
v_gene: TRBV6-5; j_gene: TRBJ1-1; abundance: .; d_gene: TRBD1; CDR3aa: CASSYRQGWNTEAFF; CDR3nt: TGTGCCAGCAGTTACCGACAGGGGTGGAACACTGAAGCTTTCTTT
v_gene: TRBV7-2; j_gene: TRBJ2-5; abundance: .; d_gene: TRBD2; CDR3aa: CASRDRGGRQETQYF; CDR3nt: TGTGCCAGCAGGGACCGGGGGGGAAGACAAGAGACCCAGTACTTC
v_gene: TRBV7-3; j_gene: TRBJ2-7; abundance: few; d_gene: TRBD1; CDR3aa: CASSLGGQGHEQYF; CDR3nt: TGTGCCAGCAGCTTAGGTGGACAGGGCCACGAGCAGTACTTC
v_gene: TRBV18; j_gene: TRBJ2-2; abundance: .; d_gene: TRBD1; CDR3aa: CASSPAGQGNTGELFF; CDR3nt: TGTGCCAGCTCACCAGCAGGACAGGGGAACACCGGGGAGCTGTTTTTT
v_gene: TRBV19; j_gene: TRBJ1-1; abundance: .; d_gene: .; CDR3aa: CASSIPGTRLSTEAFF; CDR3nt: TGTGCCAGTAGTATTCCGGGGACAAGGCTGAGCACTGAAGCTTTCTTT
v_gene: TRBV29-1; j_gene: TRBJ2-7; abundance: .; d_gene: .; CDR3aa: CSVQAGEQYF; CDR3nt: TGCAGCGTTCAAGCAGGGGAGCAGTACTTC
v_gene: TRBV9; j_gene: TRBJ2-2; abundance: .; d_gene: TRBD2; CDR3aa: CASSVELWSGGNTGELFF; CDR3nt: TGTGCCAGCAGCGTAGAACTTTGGAGCGGGGGAAACACCGGGGAGCTGTTTTTT
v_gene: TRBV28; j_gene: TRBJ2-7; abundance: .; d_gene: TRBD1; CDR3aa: CASNSPSGTGAPVRRYEQYF; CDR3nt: TGTGCCAGCAATTCCCCTTCCGGGACAGGGGCACCAGTTAGACGGTACGAGCAGTACTTC
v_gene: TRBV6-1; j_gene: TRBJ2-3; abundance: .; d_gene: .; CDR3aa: CASSEATSTDTQYF; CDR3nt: TGTGCCAGCAGTGAAGCCACAAGCACAGATACGCAGTATTTT
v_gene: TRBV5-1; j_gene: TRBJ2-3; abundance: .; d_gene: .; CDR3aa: CASSLSPQGTDTQYF; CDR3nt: TGCGCCAGCAGCTTGTCCCCCCAGGGCACAGATACGCAGTATTTT
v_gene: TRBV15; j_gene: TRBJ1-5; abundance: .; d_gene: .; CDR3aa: CATSSRGNQPQHF; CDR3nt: TGTGCCACCAGCAGCAGGGGAAATCAGCCCCAGCATTTT
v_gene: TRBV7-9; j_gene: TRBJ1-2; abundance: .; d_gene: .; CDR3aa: CASSLSDGGFYGYTF; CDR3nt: TGTGCCAGCAGCTTATCGGACGGGGGATTCTATGGCTACACCTTC
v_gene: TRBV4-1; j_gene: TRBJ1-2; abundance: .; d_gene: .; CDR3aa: CASSQDRGINYGYTF; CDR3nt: TGCGCCAGCAGCCAAGACCGGGGGATTAATTATGGCTACACCTTC
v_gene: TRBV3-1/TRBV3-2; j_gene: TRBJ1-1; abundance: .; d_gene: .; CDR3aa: CASSHGQLEAFF; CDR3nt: TGTGCCAGCAGCCATGGACAGCTTGAAGCTTTCTTT
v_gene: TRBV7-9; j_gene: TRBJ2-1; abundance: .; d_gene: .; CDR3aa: CASSGQRQFF; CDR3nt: TGTGCCAGCAGCGGACAGCGGCAGTTCTTC
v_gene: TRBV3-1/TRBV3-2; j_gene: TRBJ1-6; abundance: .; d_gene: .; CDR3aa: CASSREGGSPLHF; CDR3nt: TGTGCCAGCAGCCGGGAGGGGGGTTCACCCCTCCACTTT
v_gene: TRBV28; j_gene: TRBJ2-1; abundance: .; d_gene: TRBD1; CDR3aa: CASSDRDRGINEQFF; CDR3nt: TGTGCCAGCAGCGATCGGGACAGGGGTATCAATGAGCAGTTCTTC
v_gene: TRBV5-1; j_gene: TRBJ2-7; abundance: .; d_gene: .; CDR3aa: CASSFTGSRGFYEQYF; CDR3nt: TGCGCCAGCAGCTTTACAGGGTCTCGGGGTTTCTACGAGCAGTACTTC
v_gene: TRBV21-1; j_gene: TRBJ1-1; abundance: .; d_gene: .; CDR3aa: CASRAGAGLGEAFF; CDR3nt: TGTGCCAGCAGGGCCGGAGCGGGCCTTGGTGAAGCTTTCTTT
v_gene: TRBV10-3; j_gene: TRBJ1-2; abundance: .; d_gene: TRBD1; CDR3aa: CAISYGPGQGDYGYTF; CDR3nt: TGTGCCATCAGTTATGGACCGGGACAGGGGGACTATGGCTACACCTTC
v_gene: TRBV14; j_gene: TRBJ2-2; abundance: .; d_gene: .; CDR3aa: CASSQDRRAGELFF; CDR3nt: TGTGCCAGCAGCCAAGACCGCCGCGCCGGGGAGCTGTTTTTT
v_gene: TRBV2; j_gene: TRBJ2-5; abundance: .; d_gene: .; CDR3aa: CASMKDRQIETQYF; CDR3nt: TGTGCCAGCATGAAAGACAGGCAAATAGAGACCCAGTACTTC
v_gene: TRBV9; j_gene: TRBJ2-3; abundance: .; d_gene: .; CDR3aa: CASSVGTPDTQYF; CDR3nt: TGTGCCAGCAGCGTGGGGACTCCCGATACGCAGTATTTT
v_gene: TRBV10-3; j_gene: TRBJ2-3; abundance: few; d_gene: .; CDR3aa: CAIRDTTTDTQYF; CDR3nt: TGTGCCATCAGGGACACAACCACAGATACGCAGTATTTT
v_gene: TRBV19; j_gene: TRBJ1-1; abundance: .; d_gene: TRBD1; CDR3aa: CASSMKGGYTEAFF; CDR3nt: TGTGCCAGTAGTATGAAAGGGGGCTACACTGAAGCTTTCTTT
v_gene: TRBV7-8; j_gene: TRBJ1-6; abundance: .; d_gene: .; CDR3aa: CASSLGRTANNSPLHF; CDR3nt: TGTGCCAGCAGCTTGGGGCGGACAGCCAATAATTCACCCCTCCACTTT
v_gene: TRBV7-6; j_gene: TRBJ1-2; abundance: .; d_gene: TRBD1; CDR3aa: CASSLGADREIGYTF; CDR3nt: TGTGCCAGCAGCCTAGGGGCCGACAGGGAGATCGGCTACACCTTC
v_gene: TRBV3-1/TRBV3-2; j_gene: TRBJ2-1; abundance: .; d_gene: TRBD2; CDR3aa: CASSPIRTPMARGEEIRLNNEQFF; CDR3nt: TGTGCCAGCAGCCCGATAAGAACCCCCATGGCGCGGGGGGAAGAGATCCGACTAAACAATGAGCAGTTCTTC
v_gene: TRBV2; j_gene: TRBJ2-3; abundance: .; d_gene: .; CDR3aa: CASGLGADTQYF; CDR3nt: TGTGCCAGCGGACTCGGCGCGGATACGCAGTATTTT
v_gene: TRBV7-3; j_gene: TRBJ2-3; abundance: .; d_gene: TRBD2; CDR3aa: CASSLTAGGPHTQYF; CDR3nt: TGTGCCAGCAGCTTAACTGCGGGGGGCCCCCATACGCAGTATTTT
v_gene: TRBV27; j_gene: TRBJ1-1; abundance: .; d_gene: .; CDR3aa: CASSLWGDDTEAFF; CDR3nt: TGTGCCAGCAGTTTATGGGGGGATGACACTGAAGCTTTCTTT
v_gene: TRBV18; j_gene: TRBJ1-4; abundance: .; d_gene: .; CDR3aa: CASSPFSEVTEKLFF; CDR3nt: TGTGCCAGCTCACCATTCAGCGAGGTGACGGAAAAACTGTTTTTT
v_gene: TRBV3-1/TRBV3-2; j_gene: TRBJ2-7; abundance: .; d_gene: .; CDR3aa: CASSQDRAYEQYF; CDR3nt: TGTGCCAGCAGCCAAGACAGGGCCTACGAGCAGTACTTC
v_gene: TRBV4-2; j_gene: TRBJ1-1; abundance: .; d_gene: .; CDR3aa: CASSQELRVWTEAFF; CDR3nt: TGTGCCAGCAGCCAAGAATTACGGGTTTGGACTGAAGCTTTCTTT
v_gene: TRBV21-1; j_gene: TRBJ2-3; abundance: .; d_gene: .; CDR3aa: CANSQGREGRCTDTQYF; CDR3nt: TGTGCCAACTCGCAAGGGCGGGAGGGCCGTTGCACAGATACGCAGTATTTT
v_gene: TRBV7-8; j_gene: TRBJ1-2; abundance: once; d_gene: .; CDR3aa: CASSLAPGGAIWDYGYTF; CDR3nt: TGTGCCAGCAGCTTAGCGCCGGGGGGGGCCATCTGGGACTATGGCTACACCTTC
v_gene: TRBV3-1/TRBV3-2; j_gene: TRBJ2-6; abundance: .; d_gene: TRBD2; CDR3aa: CASSLLAAGANVLTF; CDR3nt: TGTGCCAGCAGCCTTCTAGCGGCTGGGGCCAACGTCCTGACTTTC